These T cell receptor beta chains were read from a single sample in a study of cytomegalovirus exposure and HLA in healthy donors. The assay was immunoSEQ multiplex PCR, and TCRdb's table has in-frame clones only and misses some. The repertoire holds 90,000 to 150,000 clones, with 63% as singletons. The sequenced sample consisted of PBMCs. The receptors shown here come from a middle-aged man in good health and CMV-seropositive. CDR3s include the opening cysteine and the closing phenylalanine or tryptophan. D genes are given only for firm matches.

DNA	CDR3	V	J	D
TGCGCCAGCAGGCCTCAGGGGGCCGAGACCCAGTACTTC	CASRPQGAETQYF	TRBV5-1	TRBJ2-5	TRBD1
TGTGCCAGCAGTACAGGGGGCGACGAGCAGTACTTC	CASSTGGDEQYF	TRBV9	TRBJ2-7	TRBD1
TGTGCCAGCAGCTTCGGACTAGCGGAAGCGAACACCGGGGAGCTGTTTTTT	CASSFGLAEANTGELFF	TRBV5-4	TRBJ2-2	TRBD2
TGTGCCAGCAGCCGAGATCTGGCCAGTTATTACGAGCAGTACTTC	CASSRDLASYYEQYF	TRBV4-2	TRBJ2-7	-
TGTGCCAGCAGCTTAGGAGATCAGCCCCAGCATTTT	CASSLGDQPQHF	TRBV7-8	TRBJ1-5	-
TGTGCCAGCAGTTTATCAGGACAGCTTATGGGGCAGTACTTC	CASSLSGQLMGQYF	TRBV27	TRBJ2-7	-
TGCGCCAGCAGCAGGAGGGCCAAAGAGACCCAGTACTTC	CASSRRAKETQYF	TRBV5-1	TRBJ2-5	-
TGTGCCAGCAGCCTGACCGGGACTAGCGGGAGTTACGAGCAGTACTTC	CASSLTGTSGSYEQYF	TRBV7-8	TRBJ2-7	TRBD2
TGTGCCAGCAGCTTGGCTTCGGGTACGCAGTATTTT	CASSLASGTQYF	TRBV5-8	TRBJ2-3	-
TGTGCCAGCAGTTTAGGGATTAGCGGGAGGGTATTCACCGGGGAGCTGTTTTTT	CASSLGISGRVFTGELFF	TRBV27	TRBJ2-2	TRBD2
TGTGCCATCAGTGATACCCAGGGCGAGCAGTACTTC	CAISDTQGEQYF	TRBV10-3	TRBJ2-7	-
TGTGCCAGCAGCGGGACAGTAAATAGCAATCAGCCCCAGCATTTT	CASSGTVNSNQPQHF	TRBV2	TRBJ1-5	TRBD1
TGTGCCAGCAGCTCGGGACAGGGGAAACAGCCCCAGCATTTT	CASSSGQGKQPQHF	TRBV7-9	TRBJ1-5	TRBD1
TGTGCCAGCAGTTTTAGGGCCAGAGCAGGGTTACATCAGTATTTT	CASSFRARAGLHQYF	TRBV6-5	TRBJ2-3	-